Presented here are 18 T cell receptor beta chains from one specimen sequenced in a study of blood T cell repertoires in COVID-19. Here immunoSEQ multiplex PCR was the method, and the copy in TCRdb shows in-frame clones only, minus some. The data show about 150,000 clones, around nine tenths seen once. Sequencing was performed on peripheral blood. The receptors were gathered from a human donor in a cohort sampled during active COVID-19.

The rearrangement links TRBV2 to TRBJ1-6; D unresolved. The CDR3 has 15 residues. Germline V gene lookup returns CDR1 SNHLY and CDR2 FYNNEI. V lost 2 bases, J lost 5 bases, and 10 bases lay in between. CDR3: CASSESLGNNSPLHF. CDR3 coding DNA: TGTGCCAGCAGTGAATCCCTAGGTAATAATTCACCCCTCCACTTT.

The chain's CDR3 is CASSETGTGGEQYF. In DNA, the CDR3 is TGTGCCAGCAGTGAAACAGGGACGGGAGGCGAGCAGTACTTC. J is TRBJ2-7 and V is TRBV6-1; TRBD2 is a possible D gene (7 bases). This CDR3 spans 14 amino acids. V lost 2 bases and J 6 bases, leaving 14 bases between the germline ends. Germline V gene data show CDR1 as MNHNS and CDR2 as SASEGT.

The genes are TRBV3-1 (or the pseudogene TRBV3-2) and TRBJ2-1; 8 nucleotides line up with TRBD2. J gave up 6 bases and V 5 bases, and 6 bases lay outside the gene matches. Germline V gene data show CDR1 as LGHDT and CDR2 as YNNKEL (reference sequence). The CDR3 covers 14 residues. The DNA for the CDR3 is TGTGCCAGCAGCTTGTCGGGGGGGATCAATGAGCAGTTCTTC. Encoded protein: CASSLSGGINEQFF.

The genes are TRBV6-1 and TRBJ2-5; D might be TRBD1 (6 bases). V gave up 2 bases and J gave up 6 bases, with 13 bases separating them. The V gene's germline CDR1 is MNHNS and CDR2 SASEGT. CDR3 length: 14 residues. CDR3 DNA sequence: TGTGCCAGCAGTGAAAGTGGGGGCCGCCAGACCCAGTACTTC. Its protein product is CASSESGGRQTQYF.

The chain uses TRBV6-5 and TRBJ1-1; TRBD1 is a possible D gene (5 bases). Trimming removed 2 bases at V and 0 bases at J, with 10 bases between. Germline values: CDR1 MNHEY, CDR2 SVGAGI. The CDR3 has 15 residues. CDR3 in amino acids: CASSYDRLMNTEAFF. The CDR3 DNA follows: TGTGCCAGCAGTTACGACAGACTCATGAACACTGAAGCTTTCTTT.

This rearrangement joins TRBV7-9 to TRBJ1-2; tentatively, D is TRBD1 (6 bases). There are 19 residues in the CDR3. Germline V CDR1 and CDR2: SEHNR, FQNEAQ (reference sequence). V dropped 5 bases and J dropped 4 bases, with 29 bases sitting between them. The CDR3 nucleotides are TGTGCCAGCAGCCCCCTTGGCATGGTTGGGGGGGCGGGGATCTATGGCTACACCTTC. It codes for CASSPLGMVGGAGIYGYTF.

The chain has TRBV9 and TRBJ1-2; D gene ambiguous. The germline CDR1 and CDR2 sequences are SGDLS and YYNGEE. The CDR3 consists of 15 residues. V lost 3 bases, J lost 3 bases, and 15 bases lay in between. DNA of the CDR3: TGTGCCAGCAGCGAGGGAGCAGTCTTCTACTATGGCTACACCTTC. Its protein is CASSEGAVFYYGYTF. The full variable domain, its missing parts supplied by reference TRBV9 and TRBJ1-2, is DSGVTQTPKHLITATGQRVTLRCSPRSGDLSVYWYQQSLDQGLQFLIQYYNGEERAKGNILERFSAQQFPDLHSELNLSSLELGDSALYFCASSEGAVFYYGYTFGSGTRLTVV.

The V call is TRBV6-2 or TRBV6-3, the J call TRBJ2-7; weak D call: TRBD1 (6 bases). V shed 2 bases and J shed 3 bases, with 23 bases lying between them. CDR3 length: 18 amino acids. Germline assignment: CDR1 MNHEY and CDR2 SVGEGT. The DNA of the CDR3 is TGTGCCAGCAGTTACCCCTTAACAGGGTTTCATCGGGTCTACGAGCAGTACTTC. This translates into CASSYPLTGFHRVYEQYF.

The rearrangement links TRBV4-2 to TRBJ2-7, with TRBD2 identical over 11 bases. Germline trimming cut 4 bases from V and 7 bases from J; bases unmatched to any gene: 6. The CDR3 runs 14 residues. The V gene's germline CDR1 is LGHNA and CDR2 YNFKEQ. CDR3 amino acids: CASSPLAGGREQYF. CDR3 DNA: TGTGCCAGCAGCCCCCTAGCGGGGGGAAGAGAGCAGTACTTC.

CDR3 loop: CASSYSMTGGGFTF. As DNA, the CDR3 is TGTGCCAGCAGTTACTCGATGACAGGTGGGGGATTCACCTTC. The gene calls are TRBV6-5 and TRBJ1-2, with D perhaps TRBD1 (6 bases). CDR1 is MNHEY, CDR2 SVGAGI, per germline. Trimming removed 0 bases at V and 13 bases at J, with 18 bases between. The CDR3 consists of 14 residues.

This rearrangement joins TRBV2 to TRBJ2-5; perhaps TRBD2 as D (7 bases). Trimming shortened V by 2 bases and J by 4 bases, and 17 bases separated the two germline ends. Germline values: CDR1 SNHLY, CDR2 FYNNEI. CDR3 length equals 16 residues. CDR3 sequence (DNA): TGTGCCAGCAGTGAATCCCCGGGGGGCCAAGGAGAGACCCAGTACTTC. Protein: CASSESPGGQGETQYF.

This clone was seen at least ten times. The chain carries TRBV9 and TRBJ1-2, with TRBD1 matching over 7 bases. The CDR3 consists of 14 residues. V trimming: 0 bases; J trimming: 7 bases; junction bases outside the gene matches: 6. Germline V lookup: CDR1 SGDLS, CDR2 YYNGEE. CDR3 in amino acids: CASSVGLQGGGYTF. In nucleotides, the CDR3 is TGTGCCAGCAGCGTAGGGCTTCAGGGGGGTGGCTACACCTTC.

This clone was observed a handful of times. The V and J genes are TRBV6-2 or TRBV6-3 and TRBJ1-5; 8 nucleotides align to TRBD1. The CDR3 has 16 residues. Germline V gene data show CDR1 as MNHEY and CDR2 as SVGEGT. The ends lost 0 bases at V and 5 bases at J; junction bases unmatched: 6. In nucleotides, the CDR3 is TGTGCCAGCAGTTACTCGGTTGGACAGGGAGATCAGCCCCAGCATTTT. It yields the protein CASSYSVGQGDQPQHF.

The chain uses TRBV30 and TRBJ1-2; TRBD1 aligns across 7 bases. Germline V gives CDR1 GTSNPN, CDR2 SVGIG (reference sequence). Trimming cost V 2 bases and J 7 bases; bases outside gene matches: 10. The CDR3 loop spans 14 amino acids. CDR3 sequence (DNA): TGTGCCTGGAGTAAAGAGAGGGGGCTTGGTGGCTACACCTTC. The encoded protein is CAWSKERGLGGYTF.

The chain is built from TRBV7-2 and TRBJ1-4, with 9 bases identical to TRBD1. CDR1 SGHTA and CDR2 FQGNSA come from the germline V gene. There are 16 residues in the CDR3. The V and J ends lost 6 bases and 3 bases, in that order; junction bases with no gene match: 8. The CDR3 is CASRPGQGRSNEKLFF. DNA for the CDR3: TGTGCCAGCAGACCCGGACAGGGGAGGTCTAATGAAAAACTGTTTTTT.

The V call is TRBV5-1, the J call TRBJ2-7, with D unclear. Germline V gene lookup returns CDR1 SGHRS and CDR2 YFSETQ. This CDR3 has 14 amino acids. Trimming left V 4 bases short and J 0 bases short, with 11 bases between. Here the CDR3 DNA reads TGCGCCAGCAGCCTGGACCCGAGCTCCTACGAGCAGTACTTC. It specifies CASSLDPSSYEQYF.

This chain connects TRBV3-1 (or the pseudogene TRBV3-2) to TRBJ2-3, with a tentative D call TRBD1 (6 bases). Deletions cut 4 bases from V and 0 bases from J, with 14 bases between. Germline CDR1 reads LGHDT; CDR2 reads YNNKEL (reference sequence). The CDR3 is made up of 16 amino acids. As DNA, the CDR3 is TGTGCCAGCAGCCCGGACTGGACAGCTAGCACAGATACGCAGTATTTT. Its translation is CASSPDWTASTDTQYF.

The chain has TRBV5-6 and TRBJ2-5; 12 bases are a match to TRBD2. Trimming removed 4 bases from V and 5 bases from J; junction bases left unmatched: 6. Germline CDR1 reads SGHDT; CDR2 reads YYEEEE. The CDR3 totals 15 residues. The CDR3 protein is CASSGTSGFGETQYF. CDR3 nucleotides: TGTGCCAGCAGCGGGACTAGCGGGTTTGGCGAGACCCAGTACTTC.